This T cell receptor (beta chain) was observed in a study of T cell responses to AZD1222 COVID-19 vaccine. Study-level points and caveats: Repertoires were sampled only after the peak T cell response. Females outnumbered males among donors, who were mostly white British; clonal diversity was possibly underestimated.

In regard to this clone: Antigen: not known.

Here immunoSEQ multiplex PCR was the method, and the copy in TCRdb shows in-frame clones only, minus some. In the table there are about 77,000 clones, about 92% of which are singletons. This CDR3 region has 14 residues. V lost 7 bases to trimming and J lost 9 bases, with 16 bases between them. Germline CDR1 and CDR2: ENHRY and SYGVKD. This chain uses TRBV10-3 with TRBJ1-6, with unresolved D. The sample in question was peripheral blood, obtained 28 days after the second AZD1222 dose. The origin of this receptor is an adult who received the AZD1222 COVID-19 vaccine. This chain's CDR3 is CAITPDLVSSPLHF. For the CDR3, the DNA is TGTGCCATCACACCTGACTTAGTATCTTCACCCCTCCACTTT.